The 32 T cell receptor beta chains given below trace back to one sample, sequenced in a study of shared clonotypes between healthy human individuals. This table comes from immunoSEQ multiplex PCR, and its TCRdb copy is limited to in-frame clones, with some not included. This repertoire shows 700,000 or so clones, approximately 79% found once; its top ten account for about 1.7%. Material for sequencing was memory CD4+ T cells sorted from blood. Subset indicated: CD45RA-negative fraction. Source of these receptors: a woman aged 25-40 years in good health.

This sequence joins TRBV28 and TRBJ1-5, with D possibly matching TRBD1 (5 bases). CDR3 size: 14 residues. Germline CDR1 is MDHEN and CDR2 is SYDVKM. Trimming pared 5 bases from V and 0 bases from J, leaving 8 bases between. CDR3 coding DNA: TGTGCCAGCAGTGACAGTAATAGCAATCAGCCCCAGCATTTT. Protein: CASSDSNSNQPQHF.

This clone was seen a handful of times. The chain employs TRBV11-3 and TRBJ2-1; 14 bases line up with TRBD2. This CDR3 comprises 16 residues. The germline CDR1 and CDR2 sequences are SGHNT and YENEEA. Trimming cost V 5 bases and J 8 bases; bases outside gene matches: 8. CDR3 DNA: TGTGCCAGCAGCAGAGGGACTAGCGGGAGTATGGATGAGCAGTTCTTC. This gives the protein CASSRGTSGSMDEQFF.

The chain employs TRBV27 and TRBJ2-7, with D perhaps given as TRBD1 or TRBD2 (6 bases each). Trimming cost V 8 bases and J 5 bases, with 13 bases left between them. Germline V gene sequence: CDR1 MNHEY, CDR2 SMNVEV (reference sequence). The CDR3 totals 12 residues. CDR3 nucleotides: TGTGCCAGCGGAGGGCAGGGGCACGAGCAGTACTTC. It codes for CASGGQGHEQYF.

The chain is built from TRBV5-8 and TRBJ2-1; 8 nucleotides agree with TRBD1. This CDR3 contains 16 residues. The germline V gene has CDR1 SGHTS and CDR2 YDEGEE. Trimming cost V 10 bases and J 0 bases; bases outside gene matches: 12. CDR3 protein: CASDRGRRSSYNEQFF. The CDR3, as DNA: TGTGCCTCCGACAGGGGAAGGAGGTCCTCCTACAATGAGCAGTTCTTC.

A remark on this clone: A read error may explain this, as a much larger clone is one base away. Other DNA variants within this sample encode the same CDR3. The chain carries TRBV5-6 and TRBJ2-7, with D unresolved. The CDR3 runs to 11 residues. V was pared by 3 bases and J by 4 bases, with 5 bases between. In germline, CDR1 is SGHDT, CDR2 YYEEEE. This chain's CDR3 is CASSSNYEQYF. CDR3 in DNA: TGTGCCAGCAGCTCTAATTACGAGCAGTACTTC.

The gene calls are TRBV5-1 and TRBJ2-6, with D possibly matching TRBD2 (5 bases). This CDR3 is built from 16 residues. Germline CDR1 and CDR2: SGHRS and YFSETQ. V lost 8 bases and J lost 0, with 15 bases in between. CDR3 coding DNA: TGCGCCAGACCGCCCGAGGACTGCTCTGGGGCCAACGTCCTGACTTTC. This gives the protein CARPPEDCSGANVLTF.

The CDR3 coding sequence is TGCAGCGTGATAGCGGGAGTTTTGACAGATACGCAGTATTTT. Its translation is CSVIAGVLTDTQYF. J is TRBJ2-3 and V is TRBV29-1; 9 nucleotides line up with TRBD2. Germline loops: CDR1 SQVTM, CDR2 ANQGSEA. V lost 6 bases to trimming and J lost 3 bases; unmatched junction nucleotides: 7. The CDR3 has 14 amino acids.

This clone was recorded once. This specimen includes other DNA sequences encoding the same CDR3. The chain joins TRBV18 to TRBJ2-5; the D is unclear. CDR3 length: 11 residues. The V gene's germline CDR1 is KGHSH and CDR2 LQKENI. V was shortened by 5 bases and J by 3 bases, with 4 bases between the two germline ends. The CDR3 coding sequence is TGTGCCAGCTCATCCGAAGAGACCCAGTACTTC. Translated: CASSSEETQYF.

This clone was recorded a few times. V is TRBV5-1 and J is TRBJ1-1, with TRBD1 matching 9 bases. The CDR3 totals 13 residues. V dropped 3 bases and J dropped 6; count of bases not matched to a gene: 3. CDR1 and CDR2 (germline): SGHRS, YFSETQ. The CDR3 reads CASSWTGESEAFF. CDR3 in DNA: TGCGCCAGCAGCTGGACAGGGGAATCTGAAGCTTTCTTT.

The chain links TRBV11-1 to TRBJ2-1, with 7 bases lining up with TRBD1. The CDR3 consists of 18 residues. CDR1 is SGHAT, CDR2 FQDESV, per germline (reference sequence). Trimming cost V 0 bases and J 0 bases; bases outside gene matches: 8. Here the CDR3 DNA reads TGTGCCAGCAGCTTAGCATGGACAGGACAAAGCTCCTACAATGAGCAGTTCTTC. Translating it yields CASSLAWTGQSSYNEQFF. Full variable domain (outside the CDR3, taken from reference TRBV11-1 and TRBJ2-1): EAEVAQSPRYKITEKSQAVAFWCDPISGHATLYWYRQILGQGPELLVQFQDESVVDDSQLPKDRFSAERLKGVDSTLKIQPAELGDSAMYLCASSLAWTGQSSYNEQFFGPGTRLTVL.

This clone is a singleton in its sample. J is TRBJ1-4 and V is TRBV11-2; D remains ambiguous. The germline V gene encodes CDR1 SGHAT and CDR2 FQNNGV. The CDR3 spans 13 residues. Trimming removed 1 base from V and 7 bases from J, with 7 bases in between. The CDR3 region is CASSLGVLEKLFF. CDR3 nucleotides: TGTGCCAGCAGCTTAGGCGTGCTTGAAAAACTGTTTTTT.

This chain uses TRBV18 with TRBJ1-3, with D hard to call. CDR1 and CDR2 (germline): KGHSH, LQKENI. The length of the CDR3 is 14 residues. V shed 3 bases and J shed 6 bases, with 12 bases lying between them. DNA of the CDR3: TGTGCCAGCTCACCTTCTCTCGGTTTAAACACCATATATTTT. It encodes CASSPSLGLNTIYF.

This clone occurred many times. V is TRBV2 and J is TRBJ2-6; 8 bases agree with TRBD1. CDR1 and CDR2 (germline): SNHLY, FYNNEI. Germline trimming cut 1 base from V and 0 bases from J; bases unmatched to any gene: 5. CDR3 length: 18 residues. The CDR3 loop is CASSEEGQAYSGANVLTF. The CDR3 DNA sequence: TGTGCCAGCAGTGAAGAGGGACAGGCTTACTCTGGGGCCAACGTCCTGACTTTC.

The V gene is TRBV4-2, the J gene TRBJ2-3; TRBD1 agrees at 7 bases. Germline V gene sequence: CDR1 LGHNA, CDR2 YNFKEQ. V lost 0 bases and J lost 5; bases outside the gene matches: 5. The CDR3 runs 15 residues. The CDR3 here is CASSQDATGIDTQYF. The CDR3 nucleotides are TGTGCCAGCAGCCAAGATGCGACAGGGATAGATACGCAGTATTTT.

This chain connects TRBV28 to TRBJ2-6, with a tentative D call TRBD1 (6 bases). V lost 6 bases, J lost 3 bases, and 15 bases lay in between. The CDR3 runs 16 residues. Germline values: CDR1 MDHEN, CDR2 SYDVKM. CDR3 in DNA: TGTGCCAGCAGAAACCAGGGGAGCGGTGGGGCCAACGTCCTGACTTTC. Its protein is CASRNQGSGGANVLTF.

This clone appeared once. The chain couples TRBV5-4 to TRBJ1-5; TRBD1 agrees at 8 bases. The CDR3 extends over 16 amino acids. The junction had 8 bases not matched to a gene; V was cut back by 1 base and J by 5 bases. Germline V lookup: CDR1 SGHNT, CDR2 YYREEE (reference sequence). The CDR3 reads CASSLWDRLDYQPQHF. The CDR3 bases are TGTGCCAGCAGCTTGTGGGACAGGCTGGACTATCAGCCCCAGCATTTT.

The genes are TRBV28 and TRBJ2-2; D gene uncertain. The CDR3 totals 15 residues. Trimming shortened V by 5 bases and J by 1 base, and 11 bases separated the two germline ends. Looked up from germline, CDR1 is MDHEN and CDR2 is SYDVKM. CDR3 sequence reads: CASSLVVGNTGELFF. The DNA for the CDR3 is TGTGCCAGCAGTCTTGTTGTGGGGAACACCGGGGAGCTGTTTTTT.

This clone was counted many times. J is TRBJ1-3 and V is TRBV5-4, with D possibly matching TRBD1 (6 bases). The V end lost 5 bases, the J end lost 1 base, and 16 bases lay between the germline ends. The germline V gene has CDR1 SGHNT and CDR2 YYREEE (reference sequence). The CDR3 spans 16 residues. CDR3: CASSYTGLVSGNTIYF. DNA of the CDR3: TGTGCCAGCAGTTATACAGGGCTGGTGTCTGGAAACACCATATATTTT.

In the case of this clone: This may arise from a read error, as a much more abundant clone is one base away. This chain connects TRBV7-9 to TRBJ1-1; D not resolved. This CDR3 has 13 residues. V dropped 5 bases and J dropped 0 bases, with 7 bases sitting between them. Germline V gene lookup returns CDR1 SEHNR and CDR2 FQNEAQ (reference sequence). CDR3 region: CASSPYLNTEAFF. The CDR3 DNA sequence: TGTGCCAGCAGCCCCTACTTGAACACTGAAGCTTTCTTT.

V usage is TRBV14 and J usage is TRBJ1-1, with a possible D match to TRBD1 (5 bases). CDR1 SGHDN and CDR2 FVKESK come from the germline V gene. V lost 4 bases, J lost 3 bases, and 9 bases lay in between. This CDR3 is built from 13 residues. CDR3 coding DNA: TGTGCCAGCAGCCGGGGGGTTGACACTGAAGCTTTCTTT. It translates to CASSRGVDTEAFF.

This clone occurred many times. J is TRBJ1-5 and V is TRBV2, with 9 nucleotides matching TRBD1. Germline CDR1 reads SNHLY; CDR2 reads FYNNEI. The CDR3 extends over 14 amino acids. Germline trimming cut 2 bases from V and 9 bases from J; bases unmatched to any gene: 5. The CDR3 DNA reads TGTGCCAGCAGTGAAAGGGGACAGGGAGGGCCCCAGCATTTT. Translated, it gives CASSERGQGGPQHF. Supplemented by reference TRBV2 and TRBJ1-5, the full variable domain reads EPEVTQTPSHQVTQMGQEVILRCVPISNHLYFYWYRQILGQKVEFLVSFYNNEISEKSEIFDDQFSVERPDGSNFTLKIRSTKLEDSAMYFCASSERGQGGPQHFGDGTRLSIL.

The chain is built from TRBV7-2 and TRBJ2-7; TRBD1 matches 11 bases. Unmatched junction bases numbered 11, after V lost 0 bases and J lost 4 bases. Germline V gene lookup returns CDR1 SGHTA and CDR2 FQGNSA. CDR3 length: 18 residues. CDR3 amino acids: CASSLAMGTGGPGYEQYF. The CDR3, as DNA: TGTGCCAGCAGCTTAGCTATGGGGACAGGGGGACCGGGGTACGAGCAGTACTTC.

The chain combines TRBV4-1 with TRBJ1-4, with 8 bases that match TRBD1. Germline-derived CDR1 and CDR2 are MGHRA and YSYEKL. The trim removed 0 bases at V and 2 bases at J, leaving 5 bases unmatched. The CDR3 has 17 amino acids. CDR3 nucleotide sequence: TGCGCCAGCAGCCAAGATGGACAGGGCGCCACTAATGAAAAACTGTTTTTT. It translates to CASSQDGQGATNEKLFF.

J is TRBJ2-2 and V is TRBV19, with D perhaps TRBD2 (6 bases). The CDR3 consists of 15 residues. Germline lookup yields CDR1 LNHDA and CDR2 SQIVND (reference sequence). V gave up 2 bases and J gave up 6 bases, with 13 bases separating them. The CDR3 protein is CASSITSLNSGELFF. CDR3 DNA sequence: TGTGCCAGTAGTATAACTAGCTTAAACTCCGGGGAGCTGTTTTTT.

V and J are TRBV5-6 and TRBJ1-2, with D hard to call. Germline V gives CDR1 SGHDT, CDR2 YYEEEE. This CDR3 has 13 residues. Trimming removed 4 bases from V and 4 bases from J, with 11 bases in between. The CDR3 reads CASSASGPYGYTF. CDR3 nucleotide sequence: TGTGCCAGCAGCGCATCTGGGCCCTATGGCTACACCTTC. Full variable domain (missing parts from reference TRBV5-6 and TRBJ1-2): DAGVTQSPTHLIKTRGQQVTLRCSPKSGHDTVSWYQQALGQGPQFIFQYYEEEERQRGNFPDRFSGHQFPNYSSELNVNALLLGDSALYLCASSASGPYGYTFGSGTRLTVV.

This clone was observed many times. The rearrangement joins TRBV5-1 to TRBJ2-2, with 12 bases fitting TRBD2. The CDR3 contains 16 residues. Per germline, CDR1 SGHRS and CDR2 YFSETQ. Unmatched junction bases numbered 5, after V lost 3 bases and J lost 5 bases. The CDR3 here is CASSSLTSGRTGELFF. In DNA form, the CDR3 reads TGCGCCAGCAGCTCCCTGACTAGCGGGAGAACCGGGGAGCTGTTTTTT.

This clone showed up just a few times. The gene calls are TRBV5-4 and TRBJ1-1; D is possibly TRBD1 (5 bases). V was clipped by 3 bases and J by 0 bases, with 9 bases between them. The germline gives CDR1 SGHNT, CDR2 YYREEE (reference sequence). The CDR3 has 14 amino acids. The DNA of the CDR3 is TGTGCCAGCAGCTGGACACAAATGAACACTGAAGCTTTCTTT. Its protein is CASSWTQMNTEAFF.

The chain carries TRBV19 and TRBJ2-3, with D perhaps given as TRBD1 or TRBD2 (5 bases each). Between the trimmed V and J ends, which lost 3 bases and 2 bases, there was a span of 15 bases. This CDR3 spans 16 amino acids. Germline V CDR1 and CDR2: LNHDA, SQIVND (reference sequence). CDR3 DNA sequence: TGTGCCAGTAGTATGGGGCTAGCCCGGCACACAGATACGCAGTATTTT. Its translation is CASSMGLARHTDTQYF.

The CDR3 DNA reads as TGCAGCGTTGGGGCAGACAACTATGGCTACACCTTC. Amino acid sequence: CSVGADNYGYTF. V and J are TRBV29-1 and TRBJ1-2; D uncertain. CDR1 is SQVTM, CDR2 ANQGSEA, per germline. The germline V and J ends were trimmed by 4 bases and 2 bases, with 8 bases remaining between them. CDR3 size: 12 residues.

The rearrangement joins TRBV18 to TRBJ2-7, with 7 bases that match TRBD2. This CDR3 spans 15 amino acids. Trimming removed 3 bases from V and 5 bases from J; junction bases left unmatched: 10. Looked up from germline, CDR1 is KGHSH and CDR2 is LQKENI. Written as DNA, the CDR3 is TGTGCCAGCTCACCTGGATCGCGGCGGGAGAACGAGCAGTACTTC. Its protein product is CASSPGSRRENEQYF.

The chain links TRBV7-3 to TRBJ2-3; possible D gene TRBD1, 6 bases. Deletions cut 4 bases from V and 2 bases from J, with 13 bases between. The CDR3 sequence is 15 residues long. CDR1 is SGHTA, CDR2 FQGTGA, per germline. The CDR3, as DNA: TGTGCCAGCAGCTATGGGGGCCTTTTCACAGATACGCAGTATTTT. Protein product: CASSYGGLFTDTQYF.

The chain recombines TRBV19 with TRBJ2-1, with no clear D. CDR1 and CDR2 from the germline V gene are LNHDA and SQIVND (reference sequence). V was shortened by 7 bases and J by 6 bases, with 10 bases between the two germline ends. CDR3 length: 12 residues. The DNA for the CDR3 is TGTGCCAGTAACATACCCCCCAATGAGCAGTTCTTC. Translation: CASNIPPNEQFF.